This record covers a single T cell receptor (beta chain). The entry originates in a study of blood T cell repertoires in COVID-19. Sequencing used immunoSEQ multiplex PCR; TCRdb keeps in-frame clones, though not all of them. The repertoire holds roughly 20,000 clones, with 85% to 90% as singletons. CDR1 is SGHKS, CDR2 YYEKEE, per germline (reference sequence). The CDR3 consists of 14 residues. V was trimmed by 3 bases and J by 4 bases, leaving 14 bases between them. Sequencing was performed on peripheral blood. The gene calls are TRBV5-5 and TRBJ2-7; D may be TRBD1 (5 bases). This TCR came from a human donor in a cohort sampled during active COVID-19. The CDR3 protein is CASSYTSGIYEQYF. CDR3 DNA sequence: TGTGCCAGCAGCTACACATCAGGGATATACGAGCAGTACTTC.